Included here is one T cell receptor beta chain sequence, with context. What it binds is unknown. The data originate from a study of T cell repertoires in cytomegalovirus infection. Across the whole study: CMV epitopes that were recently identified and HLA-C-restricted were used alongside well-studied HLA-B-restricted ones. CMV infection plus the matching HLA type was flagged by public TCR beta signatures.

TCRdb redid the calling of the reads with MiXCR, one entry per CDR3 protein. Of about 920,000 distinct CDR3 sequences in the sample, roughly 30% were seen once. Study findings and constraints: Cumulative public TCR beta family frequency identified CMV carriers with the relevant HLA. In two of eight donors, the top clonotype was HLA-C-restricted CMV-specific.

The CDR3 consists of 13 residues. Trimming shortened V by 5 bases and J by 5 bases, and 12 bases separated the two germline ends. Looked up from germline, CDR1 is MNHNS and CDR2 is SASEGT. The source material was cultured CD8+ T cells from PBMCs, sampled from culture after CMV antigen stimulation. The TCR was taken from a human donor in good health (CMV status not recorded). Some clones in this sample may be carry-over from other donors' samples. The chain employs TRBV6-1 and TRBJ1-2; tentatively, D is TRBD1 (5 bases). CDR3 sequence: CASSYGAVYGYTF. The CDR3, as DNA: TGTGCCAGCAGTTACGGGGCGGTATATGGCTACACCTTC.